The T cell receptor beta chain described here comes from a study of blood T cell repertoires in COVID-19. Study summary: Acute-phase and convalescent COVID-19 samples originated in the United States, Italy and Spain.

Ages ranged from roughly 18 to 100 years, with residence in 20 to 30 US areas. Germline V gene lookup returns CDR1 MDHEN and CDR2 SYDVKM. V shed 3 bases and J 6 bases; nucleotides not matched to a gene: 7. The CDR3 is 16 residues long. The assay was immunoSEQ multiplex PCR, and TCRdb's table has in-frame clones only and misses some. The sample carries approximately 290,000 clones, 70% to 90% recorded once. The TCR was taken from a woman aged 30 to 39 who had recovered from COVID-19. Input material: PBMCs or T cells enriched from blood (not recorded which). The chain couples TRBV28 to TRBJ2-7, with 14 bases fitting TRBD2. Here the CDR3 reads CASSLRLAGGLVEQYF. CDR3 DNA: TGTGCCAGCAGTTTGAGACTAGCGGGGGGGCTGGTCGAGCAGTACTTC. Supplemented by reference TRBV28 and TRBJ2-7, the full variable domain reads DVKVTQSSRYLVKRTGEKVFLECVQDMDHENMFWYRQDPGLGLRLIYFSYDVKMKEKGDIPEGYSVSREKKERFSLILESASTNQTSMYLCASSLRLAGGLVEQYFGPGTRLTVT.